The T cell receptor beta chain under discussion was sequenced for a study of graft-versus-host responses after intestinal transplantation. At the level of the study: Transplant types were multivisceral, liver-intestinal, or isolated intestinal. Once they had received anti-thymocyte globulin induction, all recipients took tacrolimus and steroids for approximately three years.

Produced via immunoSEQ multiplex PCR; TCRdb's table is partial and in-frame only. This sample has approximately 68,000 clones, with around 87% found just once. Findings and caveats of the study: Peak circulating GvH clone levels tracked with early post-transplant HvG declines. Clonal ratios of graft-versus-host to host-versus-graft in allografts were high for patients exhibiting graft-donor T cell macrochimerism.

The V gene's germline CDR1 is SGDLS and CDR2 YYNGEE. The V end was cut by 0 bases, the J end by 0 bases, with 4 bases between. The CDR3 is 14 residues long. With regard to this clone: Its antigen is unidentified.

The sequences come from unstimulated CD8+ T cells sorted from spleen or lymph node cells, collected before transplant. This clonotype was obtained from a human donor who was the organ donor for an intestinal transplant. This sequence joins TRBV9 and TRBJ2-1; no clear D gene. CDR3 DNA: TGTGCCAGCAGCGTAGCGAGCTCCTACAATGAGCAGTTCTTC. This translates into CASSVASSYNEQFF.